This T cell receptor beta chain is drawn from a study of blood T cells in healthy people across ages. For the study at large: The capture of about one barcoded beta molecule per two T cells was achieved by template switching. General study points: Whereas aged donors had fewer naive CD4+ cells, long-lived donors had more of them and higher diversity.

CDR3 length: 13 residues. Germline CDR1 and CDR2: SGHDT and YYEEEE. V gave up 4 bases and J gave up 6 bases, with 13 bases separating them. Next came a second PCR, run for about 6 to 12 cycles, which used a sample-barcoded 5' primer along with a J-beta primer mix. Researchers report that a template-switch adaptor with 12 random nucleotides tagged each cDNA molecule. Every sample gave at least 2.5 million paired-end reads containing CDR3. One entry per CDR3 protein, called by TCRdb with MiXCR from the 5' RACE reads. The table lists fewer than 1.5 million distinct CDR3 sequences, roughly 45% of them singletons, with roughly 7.7% in the top ten. To note about this clonotype: What it binds is not known.

The sequence came from a woman in her late teens or twenties in good health. The chain carries TRBV5-6 and TRBJ1-1; D may be TRBD1 (5 bases). The sample taken for sequencing was blood. The CDR3 DNA is TGTGCCAGCAGCACCGACAGTTACCCTGAAGCTTTCTTT. Its translation: CASSTDSYPEAFF.